Listed below are T cell receptor beta chains from one sample, sequenced in a study of blood T cell repertoires in COVID-19. Profiling relied on immunoSEQ multiplex PCR, and the TCRdb table lists in-frame clones only, not all of them. Among some 99,000 clones, approximately 87% were seen once, and the ten largest hold around a sixth. Sequencing used peripheral blood. The receptors were sampled from a woman aged 55-75 years with acute or convalescent COVID-19. Each CDR3 is given with its conserved first and last residue. Fields, in order: V gene, CDR3 length, clone size, J gene, D gene, CDR3 protein, CDR3 DNA. The D gene is left open where the match is weak. Not all rows give a size; the values are once, few, many and, for expanded clones, a class.

TRBV3-1/TRBV3-2	14	-	TRBJ2-1	TRBD2	CASSQGYQGGEQFF	TGTGCCAGCAGCCAAGGATACCAGGGAGGGGAGCAGTTCTTC
TRBV7-9	12	-	TRBJ2-2	-	CASSPPGGELFF	TGTGCCAGCAGCCCACCCGGCGGGGAGCTGTTTTTT
TRBV27	15	-	TRBJ1-1	-	CASSLWASLNTEAFF	TGTGCCAGCAGTTTATGGGCCAGCTTGAACACTGAAGCTTTCTTT
TRBV5-1	13	-	TRBJ2-5	TRBD2	CASSLWEGETQYF	TGCGCCAGCAGCTTGTGGGAGGGGGAGACCCAGTACTTC
TRBV5-4	17	once	TRBJ2-5	-	CASSLDGQTTYQETQYF	TGTGCCAGCAGCTTGGACGGACAGACAACGTACCAAGAGACCCAGTACTTC
TRBV10-3	11	-	TRBJ1-2	-	CAISMSSGYTF	TGTGCCATCAGCATGAGTAGTGGCTACACCTTC
TRBV15	14	-	TRBJ1-1	-	CATSRADLSGEAFF	TGTGCCACCAGCAGAGCTGACCTCTCAGGGGAAGCTTTCTTT
TRBV6-6	16	-	TRBJ2-5	TRBD1	CASSYMAGGDQETQYF	TGTGCCAGCAGTTACATGGCAGGGGGAGACCAAGAGACCCAGTACTTC
TRBV7-9	15	-	TRBJ2-7	-	CASSLSRDFSYEQYF	TGTGCCAGCAGCTTATCCCGGGACTTCTCCTACGAGCAGTACTTC
TRBV5-1	12	-	TRBJ1-2	TRBD1	CASSFQGDGYTF	TGCGCCAGCAGCTTCCAGGGGGATGGCTACACCTTC